Following are 2 T cell receptor beta chains from one sample sequenced in a study of T-cell memory formation after mild COVID-19. Each CDR3 protein is one row after TCRdb ran MiXCR on the 5' RACE reads. The sample shows about 100,000 distinct CDR3 sequences, around 10% of them seen only once. Input material: PBMCs or a T cell subset sorted from them (not recorded which). The receptors come from a young man who had mild COVID-19 (a few samples of this study predate the infection). Cell type and time point are not known.

This clonotype was seen at least ten times. CDR3: CASSQWGGFEANEQFF. In nucleotides, the CDR3 is TGCGCCAGCAGCCAATGGGGAGGGTTTGAGGCCAATGAGCAGTTCTTC. The rearrangement uses TRBV4-3 and TRBJ2-1; 7 nucleotides line up with TRBD2. The CDR3 is made up of 16 amino acids. Germline values: CDR1 LGHNA, CDR2 YSLEER. V lost 2 bases to trimming and J lost 6 bases; unmatched junction nucleotides: 10.

The gene calls are TRBV6-2 or TRBV6-3 and TRBJ2-5, with D possibly being TRBD2 (5 bases). Germline CDR1 reads MNHEY; CDR2 reads SVGEGT. With 5 bases removed from V and 1 base from J, the gap between germline ends came to 11 bases. There are 14 residues in the CDR3. The CDR3 reads CASSGGEPQETQYF. CDR3 nucleotides: TGTGCCAGCAGTGGTGGGGAGCCCCAAGAGACCCAGTACTTC.